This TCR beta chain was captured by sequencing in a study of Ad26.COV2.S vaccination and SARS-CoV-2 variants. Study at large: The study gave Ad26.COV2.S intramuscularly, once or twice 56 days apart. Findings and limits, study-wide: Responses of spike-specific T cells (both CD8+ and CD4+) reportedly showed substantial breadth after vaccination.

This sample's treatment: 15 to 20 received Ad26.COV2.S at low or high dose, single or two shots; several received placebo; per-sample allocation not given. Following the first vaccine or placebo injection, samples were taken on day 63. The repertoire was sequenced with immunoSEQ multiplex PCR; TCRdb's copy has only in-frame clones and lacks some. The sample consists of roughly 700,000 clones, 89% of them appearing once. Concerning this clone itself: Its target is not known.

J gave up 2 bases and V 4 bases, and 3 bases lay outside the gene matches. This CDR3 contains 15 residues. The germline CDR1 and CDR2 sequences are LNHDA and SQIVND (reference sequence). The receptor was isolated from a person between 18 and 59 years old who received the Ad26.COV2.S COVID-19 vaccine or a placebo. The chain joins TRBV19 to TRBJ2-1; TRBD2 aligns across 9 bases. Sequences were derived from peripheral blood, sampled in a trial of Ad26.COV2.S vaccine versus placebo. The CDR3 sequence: CASSTAGGTYNEQFF. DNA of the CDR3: TGTGCCAGTAGTACTGCGGGGGGGACCTACAATGAGCAGTTCTTC.